Each of the 2 T cell receptor beta chains below was sequenced from the same sample in a study of blood T cells in healthy people across ages. A second PCR of about 7 to 12 cycles used a sample-barcoded 5' primer and a J-beta primer mix. A single record per CDR3 protein comes from TCRdb applying MiXCR to the 5' RACE reads. The sample holds 1.5 million to 2 million distinct CDR3 sequences, around 35% seen once. The specimen sequenced was blood. The receptors stem from a woman aged 25 to 45 in good health.

The chain uses TRBV20-1 and TRBJ2-1, with 10 bases matching TRBD2. Unmatched junction bases numbered 7, after V lost 3 bases and J lost 5 bases. The CDR3 contains 15 residues. Per germline, CDR1 DFQATT and CDR2 SNEGSKA (reference sequence). The CDR3 loop reads CSASQRLAGNNEQFF. CDR3 DNA sequence: TGCAGTGCTAGCCAAAGACTAGCGGGTAACAATGAGCAGTTCTTC.

The CDR3 reads CASSFFLGAGANVLTF. The DNA of the CDR3 is TGTGCCAGCAGTTTCTTTCTAGGGGCTGGGGCCAACGTCCTGACTTTC. This sequence joins TRBV27 and TRBJ2-6; TRBD1 might be the D (5 bases). Trimming removed 3 bases from V and 2 bases from J, with 11 bases in between. CDR1 is MNHEY and CDR2 is SMNVEV in the germline V gene (reference sequence). The CDR3 runs to 16 residues.